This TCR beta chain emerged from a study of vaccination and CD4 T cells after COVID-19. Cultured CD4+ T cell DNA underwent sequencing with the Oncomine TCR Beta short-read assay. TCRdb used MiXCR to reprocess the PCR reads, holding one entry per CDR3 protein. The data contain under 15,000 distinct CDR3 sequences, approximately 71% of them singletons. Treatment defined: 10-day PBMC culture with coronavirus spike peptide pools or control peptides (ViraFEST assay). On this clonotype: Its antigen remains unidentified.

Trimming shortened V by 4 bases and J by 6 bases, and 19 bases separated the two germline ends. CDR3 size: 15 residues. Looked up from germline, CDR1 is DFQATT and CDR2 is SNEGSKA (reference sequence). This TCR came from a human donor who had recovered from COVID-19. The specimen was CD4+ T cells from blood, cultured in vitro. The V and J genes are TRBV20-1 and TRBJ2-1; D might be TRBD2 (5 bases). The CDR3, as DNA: TGCAGTGCTACAGCCCGAGGAGCGGCCCTCAATGAGCAGTTCTTC. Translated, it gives CSATARGAALNEQFF.